This entry lists 18 T cell receptor beta chains sequenced from one sample in a study of T cell changes during pregnancy in multiple sclerosis. The method was immunoSEQ multiplex PCR; TCRdb's version includes in-frame clones alone and lacks a portion of them. The table lists 90,000 to 100,000 clones, 90% to 95% of them singletons, with 2% to 2.5% in the top ten. Sequenced material: peripheral blood, taken in the third trimester of pregnancy. The source is a female donor with multiple sclerosis, enrolled in a pregnancy study.

The CDR3 is CAIRTGDTQYF. CDR3 sequence (DNA): TGTGCCATCAGGACTGGGGATACGCAGTATTTT. The gene calls are TRBV10-3 and TRBJ2-3; D gene unclear. Looked up from germline, CDR1 is ENHRY and CDR2 is SYGVKD. CDR3 size: 11 residues. The V and J ends lost 6 bases and 6 bases respectively, with 7 bases between them.

The chain uses TRBV28 and TRBJ2-7; D remains ambiguous. Trimming took off 6 bases at V and 5 bases at J, with 8 bases between the two ends. The CDR3 extends over 11 amino acids. Per germline, CDR1 MDHEN and CDR2 SYDVKM. The CDR3 loop is CASRGRNEQYF. The CDR3 nucleotides read TGTGCCAGCAGGGGCAGAAACGAGCAGTACTTC.

The chain joins TRBV6-1 to TRBJ1-2; no clear D gene. CDR3 length: 15 amino acids. Trimming left V 0 bases short and J 4 bases short, with 12 bases between. Germline assignment: CDR1 MNHNS and CDR2 SASEGT. CDR3 nucleotide sequence: TGTGCCAGCAGTGAAGCGACATCCCGGCTCTATGGCTACACCTTC. Amino acids: CASSEATSRLYGYTF.

CDR3 amino acids: CATSRPLTGLAAIQYF. The CDR3 nucleotides read TGTGCCACCAGCAGACCACTGACGGGACTAGCGGCCATTCAGTACTTC. The genes are TRBV15 and TRBJ2-4; TRBD2 matches 11 bases. This CDR3 contains 16 residues. V gave up 2 bases and J gave up 9 bases; unmatched junction bases: 9. Germline CDR1 LNHNV, CDR2 YYDKDF (reference sequence).

This chain connects TRBV27 to TRBJ2-3, with D maybe TRBD2 (7 bases). The ends were cut back, 6 bases at V and 1 base at J, with 14 bases in the middle. The CDR3 extends over 15 amino acids. Germline CDR1 and CDR2: MNHEY and SMNVEV (reference sequence). The CDR3 DNA sequence: TGTGCCAGCAGCCTTGGGGGGGCTGGCACAGATACGCAGTATTTT. Protein product: CASSLGGAGTDTQYF.

Only a few counts were recorded for this clone. The gene calls are TRBV5-1 and TRBJ2-7; TRBD2 matches 8 bases. Germline assignment: CDR1 SGHRS and CDR2 YFSETQ. After removal of 4 bases from V and 7 bases from J, the junction contained 10 bases not matched to a gene. CDR3 length: 14 residues. CDR3 DNA: TGCGCCAGCAGCCGAGGGACTAGTTCCCTTGAGCAGTACTTC. Translation gives CASSRGTSSLEQYF.

J is TRBJ1-5 and V is TRBV6-1; 8 bases align to TRBD1. J lost 8 bases, V lost 1 base, and 13 bases had no gene match. This CDR3 is built from 17 residues. CDR1 and CDR2 from the germline V gene are MNHNS and SASEGT. The CDR3 spells CASSEDGYAGGEEPQHF. CDR3 nucleotides: TGTGCCAGCAGTGAAGATGGATACGCAGGGGGCGAGGAGCCCCAGCATTTT.

With respect to this clone: Mismatch with germline at one junction end may stem from a read error. The chain employs TRBV7-7 and TRBJ2-7; 10 nucleotides match TRBD1. This CDR3 has 14 amino acids. CDR1 and CDR2 from the germline V gene are SSHAT and FNYEAQ (reference sequence). This chain's CDR3 is CASSHGTGDYEQYF. CDR3 nucleotides: TGTGCTAGCAGCCACGGGACAGGGGACTACGAGCAGTACTTC.

The chain uses TRBV18 and TRBJ1-5; TRBD1 aligns across 9 bases. With 2 bases clipped from V and 1 base from J, the junction kept 3 bases outside the gene matches. Per germline, CDR1 KGHSH and CDR2 LQKENI. The CDR3 is 16 amino acids. CDR3 sequence: CASSPSTGGSNQPQHF. The CDR3 DNA follows: TGTGCCAGCTCACCATCGACAGGGGGGAGCAATCAGCCCCAGCATTTT.

The chain combines TRBV11-1 with TRBJ2-5; 9 bases match TRBD2. J was trimmed by 2 bases and V by 3 bases; bases with no gene match: 4. The CDR3 loop spans 15 amino acids. Germline V gives CDR1 SGHAT, CDR2 FQDESV (reference sequence). CDR3 loop: CASSFFSGGQETQYF. The DNA for the CDR3 is TGTGCCAGCAGCTTTTTTAGCGGGGGACAAGAGACCCAGTACTTC.

V is TRBV6-5 and J is TRBJ2-7; D perhaps matches TRBD2 (5 bases). CDR3 length equals 14 residues. Germline-derived CDR1 and CDR2 are MNHEY and SVGAGI. V gave up 5 bases and J gave up 0 bases, with 11 bases separating them. CDR3 region: CASSRTSSSYEQYF. The DNA for the CDR3 is TGTGCCAGCAGTCGGACTTCTAGCTCCTACGAGCAGTACTTC.

The V gene is TRBV15, the J gene TRBJ2-1; TRBD2 aligns across 7 bases. This CDR3 comprises 14 residues. Losses at the gene ends were 1 base for V and 5 bases for J; bases not matched to a gene: 2. The germline V gene encodes CDR1 LNHNV and CDR2 YYDKDF (reference sequence). The CDR3 nucleotides read TGTGCCACCAGCAGAGCAGGACTAGACAATGAGCAGTTCTTC. Protein product: CATSRAGLDNEQFF.

The genes are TRBV5-1 and TRBJ2-1, with TRBD1 as a possible D gene (6 bases). This CDR3 spans 13 amino acids. Trimming shortened V by 2 bases and J by 4 bases, and 7 bases separated the two germline ends. Germline V lookup: CDR1 SGHRS, CDR2 YFSETQ. CDR3 DNA sequence: TGCGCCAGCAGCTTCGGGACATACAATGAGCAGTTCTTC. Encoded protein: CASSFGTYNEQFF.

The genes are TRBV5-4 and TRBJ1-2; no clear D gene. CDR3 length: 12 amino acids. Per germline, CDR1 SGHNT and CDR2 YYREEE (reference sequence). Trimming pared 0 bases from V and 10 bases from J, leaving 10 bases between. Here the CDR3 reads CASSLVAEAYTF. The DNA of the CDR3 is TGTGCCAGCAGCTTGGTAGCGGAAGCCTACACCTTC.

The rearrangement uses TRBV15 and TRBJ1-5, with 9 bases lining up with TRBD1. V lost 2 bases, J lost 2 bases, and 4 bases stayed unmatched. This CDR3 spans 16 amino acids. CDR1 and CDR2 (germline): LNHNV, YYDKDF (reference sequence). The CDR3 is CATSRQTGGGNQPQHF. The DNA for the CDR3 is TGTGCCACCAGCAGACAGACAGGGGGAGGCAATCAGCCCCAGCATTTT.

The V gene is TRBV28, the J gene TRBJ2-5; TRBD1 is a possible D gene (5 bases). This CDR3 spans 14 amino acids. The V gene lost 4 bases and the J gene lost 1 base, with 10 bases spanning the gap. Per the germline V gene, CDR1 is MDHEN and CDR2 is SYDVKM. The CDR3 nucleotides read TGTGCCAGCAGTTCCCGACAGTCCCAAGAGACCCAGTACTTC. This sequence encodes CASSSRQSQETQYF.

The chain combines TRBV30 with TRBJ2-7, with TRBD2 matching 13 bases. Losses at the gene ends were 2 bases for V and 3 bases for J; bases not matched to a gene: 4. Germline loops: CDR1 GTSNPN, CDR2 SVGIG (reference sequence). CDR3 length equals 15 residues. The CDR3 bases are TGTGCCTGGAGTTTCGGGACTAGCGGGAACTACGAGCAGTACTTC. It translates to CAWSFGTSGNYEQYF.

The chain joins TRBV5-4 to TRBJ2-1; D possibly corresponds to TRBD2 (6 bases). Germline loops: CDR1 SGHNT, CDR2 YYREEE (reference sequence). The CDR3 has 15 amino acids. V lost 2 bases to trimming and J lost 5 bases, with 14 bases between them. CDR3 in DNA: TGTGCCAGCAGCTTTGGTCTAGCGTACGACAATGAGCAGTTCTTC. It yields the protein CASSFGLAYDNEQFF.